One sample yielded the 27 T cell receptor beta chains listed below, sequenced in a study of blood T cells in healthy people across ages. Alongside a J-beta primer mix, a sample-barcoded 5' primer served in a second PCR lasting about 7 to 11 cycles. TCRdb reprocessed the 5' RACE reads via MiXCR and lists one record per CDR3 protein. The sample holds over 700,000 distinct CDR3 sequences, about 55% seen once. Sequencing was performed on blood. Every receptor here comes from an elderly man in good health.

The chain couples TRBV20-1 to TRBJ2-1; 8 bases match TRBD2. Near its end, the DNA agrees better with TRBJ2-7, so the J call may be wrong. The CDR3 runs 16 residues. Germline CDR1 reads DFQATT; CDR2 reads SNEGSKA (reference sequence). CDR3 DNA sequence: TGCAGTGCTAGCCCCATTGAGCGGGAGCTGGGCAATGAGCAGTACTTC. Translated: CSASPIERELGNEQYF.

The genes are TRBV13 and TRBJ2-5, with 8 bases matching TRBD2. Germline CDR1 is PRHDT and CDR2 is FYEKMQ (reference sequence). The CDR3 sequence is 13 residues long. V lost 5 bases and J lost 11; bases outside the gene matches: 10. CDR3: CASSGVSGNEQYF. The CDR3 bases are TGTGCCAGCAGCGGGGTTAGCGGGAATGAGCAGTACTTC.

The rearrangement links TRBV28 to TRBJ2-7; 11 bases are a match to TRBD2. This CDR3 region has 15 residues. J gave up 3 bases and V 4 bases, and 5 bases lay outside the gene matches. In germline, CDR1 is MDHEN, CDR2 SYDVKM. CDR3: CASSSRLAGSYEQYF. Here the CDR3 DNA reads TGTGCCAGCAGTTCCCGACTAGCGGGGAGCTACGAGCAGTACTTC.

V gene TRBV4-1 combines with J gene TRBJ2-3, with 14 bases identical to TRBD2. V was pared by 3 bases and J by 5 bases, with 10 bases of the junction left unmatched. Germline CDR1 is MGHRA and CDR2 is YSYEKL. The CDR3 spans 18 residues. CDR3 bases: TGCGCCAGCAGCCACCCACGACTAGCGGGAGGGCGGGGAGATACGCAGTATTTT. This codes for CASSHPRLAGGRGDTQYF.

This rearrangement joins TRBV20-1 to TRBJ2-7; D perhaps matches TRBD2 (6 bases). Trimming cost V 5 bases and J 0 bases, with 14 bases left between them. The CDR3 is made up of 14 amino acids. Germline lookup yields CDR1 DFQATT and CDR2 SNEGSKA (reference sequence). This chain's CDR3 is CSAGGLSSSYEQYF. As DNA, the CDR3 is TGCAGTGCTGGCGGACTATCAAGCTCCTACGAGCAGTACTTC.

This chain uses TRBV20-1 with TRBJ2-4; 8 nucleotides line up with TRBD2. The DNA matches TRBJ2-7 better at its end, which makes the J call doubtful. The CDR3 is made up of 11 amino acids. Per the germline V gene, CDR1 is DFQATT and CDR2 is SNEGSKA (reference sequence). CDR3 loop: CSAILADEQYF. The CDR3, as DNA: TGCAGTGCCATACTAGCGGACGAGCAGTACTTC.

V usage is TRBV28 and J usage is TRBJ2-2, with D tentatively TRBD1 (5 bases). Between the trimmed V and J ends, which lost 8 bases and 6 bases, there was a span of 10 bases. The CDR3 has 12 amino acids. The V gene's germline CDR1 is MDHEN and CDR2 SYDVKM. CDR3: CASRTGAGELFF. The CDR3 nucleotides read TGTGCCAGCCGAACAGGAGCCGGGGAGCTGTTTTTT.

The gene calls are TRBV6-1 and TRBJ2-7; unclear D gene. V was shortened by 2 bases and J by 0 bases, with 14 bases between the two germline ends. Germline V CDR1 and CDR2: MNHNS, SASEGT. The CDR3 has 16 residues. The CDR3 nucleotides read TGTGCCAGCAGTGAATTGCCCCTAAGGGACTCCTACGAGCAGTACTTC. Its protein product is CASSELPLRDSYEQYF.

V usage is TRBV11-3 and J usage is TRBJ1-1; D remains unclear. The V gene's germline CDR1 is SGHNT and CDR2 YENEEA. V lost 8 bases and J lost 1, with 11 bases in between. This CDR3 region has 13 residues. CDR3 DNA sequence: TGTGCCAGCCGAGGCCCGAAGAACACTGAAGCTTTCTTT. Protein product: CASRGPKNTEAFF.

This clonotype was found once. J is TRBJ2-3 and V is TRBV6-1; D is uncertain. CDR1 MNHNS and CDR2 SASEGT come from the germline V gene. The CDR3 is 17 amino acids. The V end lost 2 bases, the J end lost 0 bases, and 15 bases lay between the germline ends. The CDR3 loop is CASSERPDGASTDTQYF. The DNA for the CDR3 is TGTGCCAGCAGTGAACGCCCCGACGGCGCTAGCACAGATACGCAGTATTTT.

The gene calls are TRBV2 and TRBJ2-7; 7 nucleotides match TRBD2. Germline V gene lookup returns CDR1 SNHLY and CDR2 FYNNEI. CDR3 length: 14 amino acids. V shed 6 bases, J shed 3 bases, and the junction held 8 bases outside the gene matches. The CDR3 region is CASSPLLASYEQYF. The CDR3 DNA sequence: TGTGCCAGCAGCCCGCTACTAGCGAGCTACGAGCAGTACTTC.

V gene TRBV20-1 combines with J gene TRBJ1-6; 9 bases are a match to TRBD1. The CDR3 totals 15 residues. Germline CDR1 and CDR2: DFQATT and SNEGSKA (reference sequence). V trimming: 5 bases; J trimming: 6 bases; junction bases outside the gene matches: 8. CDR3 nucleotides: TGCAGTGCTTCAGCCGGGACAGGGTCTAATTCACCCCTCCACTTT. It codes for CSASAGTGSNSPLHF.

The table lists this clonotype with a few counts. CDR3 in amino acids: CSARARQGLGYEQYF. CDR3 sequence (DNA): TGCAGTGCTAGAGCACGACAGGGCCTTGGTTACGAGCAGTACTTC. The chain is built from TRBV20-1 and TRBJ2-7, with 7 bases matching TRBD1. The V gene end was trimmed by 1 base and the J gene end by 4 bases; junction bases not matched to a gene: 10. Germline CDR1 DFQATT, CDR2 SNEGSKA (reference sequence). The CDR3 spans 15 residues.

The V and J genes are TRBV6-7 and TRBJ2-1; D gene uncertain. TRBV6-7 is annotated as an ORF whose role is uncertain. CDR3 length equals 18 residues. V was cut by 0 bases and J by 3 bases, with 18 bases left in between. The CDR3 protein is CASSYSNRLVGNYNEQFF. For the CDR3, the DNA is TGTGCCAGCAGTTACTCGAACCGCCTTGTAGGTAACTACAATGAGCAGTTCTTC.

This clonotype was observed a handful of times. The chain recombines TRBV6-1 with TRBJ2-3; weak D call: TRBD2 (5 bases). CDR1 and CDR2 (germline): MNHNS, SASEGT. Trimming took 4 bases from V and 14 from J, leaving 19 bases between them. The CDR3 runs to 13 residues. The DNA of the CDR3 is TGTGCCAGCAGTGTCCCCCCTCGGGGATACGCGTATTTT. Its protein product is CASSVPPRGYAYF.

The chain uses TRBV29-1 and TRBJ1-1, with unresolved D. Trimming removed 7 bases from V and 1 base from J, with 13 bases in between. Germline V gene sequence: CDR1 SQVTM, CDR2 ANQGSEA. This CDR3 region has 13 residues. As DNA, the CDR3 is TGCAGCGGGATGCGGGCAGCGAACACTGAAGCTTTCTTT. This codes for CSGMRAANTEAFF.

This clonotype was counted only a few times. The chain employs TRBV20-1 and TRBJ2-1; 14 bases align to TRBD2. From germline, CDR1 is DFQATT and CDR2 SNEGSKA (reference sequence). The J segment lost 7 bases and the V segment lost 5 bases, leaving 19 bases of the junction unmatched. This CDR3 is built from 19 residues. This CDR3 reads CSAWTLQGATSGRVNEQFF. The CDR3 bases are TGCAGTGCTTGGACCTTACAGGGGGCGACTAGCGGGAGGGTGAATGAGCAGTTCTTC.

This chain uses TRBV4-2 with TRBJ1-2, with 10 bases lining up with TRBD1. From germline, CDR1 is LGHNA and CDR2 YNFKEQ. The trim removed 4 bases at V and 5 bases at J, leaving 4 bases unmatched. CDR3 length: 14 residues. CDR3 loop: CASSPPGQGYGYTF. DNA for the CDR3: TGTGCCAGCAGCCCGCCGGGACAGGGGTATGGCTACACCTTC.

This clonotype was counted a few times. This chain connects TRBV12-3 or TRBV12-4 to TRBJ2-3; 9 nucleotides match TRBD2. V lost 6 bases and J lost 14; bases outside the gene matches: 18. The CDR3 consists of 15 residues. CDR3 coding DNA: TGTGCCAGCAGGGGGACTAGCCCGAAGCACAGATACGCGTATTTT. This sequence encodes CASRGTSPKHRYAYF.

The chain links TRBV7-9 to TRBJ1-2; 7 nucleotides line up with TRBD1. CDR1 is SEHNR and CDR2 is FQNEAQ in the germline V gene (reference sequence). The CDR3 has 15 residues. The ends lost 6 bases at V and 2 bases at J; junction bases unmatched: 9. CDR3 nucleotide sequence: TGTGCCAGCAGTCCCCGGACAGGATCCAACTATGGCTACACCTTC. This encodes CASSPRTGSNYGYTF.

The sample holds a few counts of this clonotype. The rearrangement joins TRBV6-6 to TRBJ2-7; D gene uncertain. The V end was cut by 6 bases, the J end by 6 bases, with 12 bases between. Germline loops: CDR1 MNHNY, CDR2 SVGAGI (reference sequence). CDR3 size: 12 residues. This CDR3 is CASRGPSVEQYF. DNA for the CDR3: TGTGCCAGCAGGGGCCCAAGCGTCGAGCAGTACTTC.

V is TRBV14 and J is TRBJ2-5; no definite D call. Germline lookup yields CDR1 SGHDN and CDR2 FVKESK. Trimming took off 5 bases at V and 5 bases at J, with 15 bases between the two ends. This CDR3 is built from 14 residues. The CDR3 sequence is CASSSLPVPETQYF. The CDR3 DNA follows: TGTGCCAGCAGCTCCCTCCCAGTTCCGGAGACCCAGTACTTC.

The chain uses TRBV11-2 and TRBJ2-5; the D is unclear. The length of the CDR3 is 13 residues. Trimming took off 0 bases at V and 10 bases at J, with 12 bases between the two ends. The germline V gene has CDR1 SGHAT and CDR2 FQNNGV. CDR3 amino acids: CASSLEAAVGQYF. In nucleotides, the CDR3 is TGTGCCAGCAGCTTAGAGGCTGCGGTGGGCCAGTACTTC. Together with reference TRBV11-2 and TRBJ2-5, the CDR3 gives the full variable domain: EAGVAQSPRYKIIEKRQSVAFWCNPISGHATLYWYQQILGQGPKLLIQFQNNGVVDDSQLPKDRFSAERLKGVDSTLKIQPAKLEDSAVYLCASSLEAAVGQYFGPGTRLLVL.

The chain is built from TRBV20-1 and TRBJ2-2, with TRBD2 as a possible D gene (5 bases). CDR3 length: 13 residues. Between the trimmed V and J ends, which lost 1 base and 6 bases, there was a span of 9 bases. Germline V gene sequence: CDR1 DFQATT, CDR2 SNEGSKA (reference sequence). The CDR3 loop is CSARASRAGELFF. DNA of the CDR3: TGCAGTGCTAGAGCTAGCCGCGCCGGGGAGCTGTTTTTT.

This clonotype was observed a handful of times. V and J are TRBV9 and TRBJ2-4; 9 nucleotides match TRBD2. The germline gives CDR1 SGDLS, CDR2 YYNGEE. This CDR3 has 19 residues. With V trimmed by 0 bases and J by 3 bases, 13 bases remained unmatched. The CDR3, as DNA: TGTGCCAGCAGCGTAGGATGGGGTAGCGGGAGCCTTGGCAAAAACATTCAGTACTTC. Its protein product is CASSVGWGSGSLGKNIQYF.

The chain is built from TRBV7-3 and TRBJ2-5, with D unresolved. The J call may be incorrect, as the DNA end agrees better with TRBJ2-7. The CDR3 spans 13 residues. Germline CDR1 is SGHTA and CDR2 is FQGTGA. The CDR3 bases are TGTGCCAGCAGCTTAAAGGGCCGGCACGAGCAGTACTTC. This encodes CASSLKGRHEQYF.

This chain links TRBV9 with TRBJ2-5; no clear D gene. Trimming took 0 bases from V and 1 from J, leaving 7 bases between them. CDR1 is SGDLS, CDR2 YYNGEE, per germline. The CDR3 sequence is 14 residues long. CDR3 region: CASSVEALQETQYF. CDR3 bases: TGTGCCAGCAGCGTAGAGGCACTCCAAGAGACCCAGTACTTC.